A selection of T cell receptor beta chains follows, all from one sample in a study of blood T cell repertoires in COVID-19. Clones were read by immunoSEQ multiplex PCR, and TCRdb kept only the in-frame ones, dropping some. The sample lists roughly 380,000 clones, around 89% occurring once. The material sequenced was peripheral blood. These receptors all stem from a woman aged 40 to 50 with COVID-19, enrolled during active disease. The CDR3 runs from the conserved cysteine through the conserved F or W.

v_gene: TRBV28; j_gene: TRBJ1-5; CDR3aa: CASIAGSMVDQPQHF
v_gene: TRBV5-4; j_gene: TRBJ1-2; CDR3aa: CASSLARQGIISYTF
v_gene: TRBV15; j_gene: TRBJ2-5; CDR3aa: CATSRDSSGQETQYF
v_gene: TRBV18; j_gene: TRBJ1-5; CDR3aa: CASSFLSNQPQHF
v_gene: TRBV3-1/TRBV3-2; j_gene: TRBJ1-3; CDR3aa: CASSQEVPGQSGNTIYF
v_gene: TRBV18; j_gene: TRBJ2-5; CDR3aa: CASSPYREETQYF
v_gene: TRBV3-1/TRBV3-2; j_gene: TRBJ2-7; CDR3aa: CASSKWTAYEQYF
v_gene: TRBV7-3; j_gene: TRBJ1-1; CDR3aa: CASSRLTGAGNTEAFF
v_gene: TRBV19; j_gene: TRBJ1-4; CDR3aa: CASSISGQKNEKLFF
v_gene: TRBV2; j_gene: TRBJ2-1; CDR3aa: CASSEGLVYNEQFF